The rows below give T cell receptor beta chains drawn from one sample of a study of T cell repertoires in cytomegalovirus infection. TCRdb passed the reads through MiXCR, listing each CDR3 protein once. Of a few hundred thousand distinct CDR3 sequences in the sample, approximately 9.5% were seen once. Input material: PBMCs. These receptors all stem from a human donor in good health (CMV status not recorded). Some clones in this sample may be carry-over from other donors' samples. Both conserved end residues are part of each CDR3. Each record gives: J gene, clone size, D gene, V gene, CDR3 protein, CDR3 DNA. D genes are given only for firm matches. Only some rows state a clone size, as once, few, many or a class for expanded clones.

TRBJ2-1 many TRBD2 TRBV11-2 CASSSLAGGYNEQFF TGTGCCAGCAGCTCCCTAGCGGGAGGGTACAATGAGCAGTTCTTC
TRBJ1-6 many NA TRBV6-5 CASSSGSYNSPLHF TGTGCCAGCAGTTCAGGATCCTATAATTCACCCCTCCACTTT
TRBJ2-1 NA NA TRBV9 CASSPHYYNEQFF TGTGCCAGCAGCCCTCACTATTACAATGAGCAGTTCTTC
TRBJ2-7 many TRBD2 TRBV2 CASSEARTSGRGYEQYF TGTGCCAGCAGTGAAGCGCGGACTAGCGGGAGAGGTTACGAGCAGTACTTC
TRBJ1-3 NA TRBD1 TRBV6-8 CASKSRGLGNTIYF TGTGCCAGCAAGTCCAGGGGGCTTGGAAACACCATATATTTT
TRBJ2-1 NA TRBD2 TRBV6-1 CASRGTSLLNEQFF TGTGCCAGCAGGGGGACTAGCTTACTTAATGAGCAGTTCTTC
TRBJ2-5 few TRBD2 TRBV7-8 CASSAGTSGRIQETQYF TGTGCCAGCAGCGCTGGGACTAGCGGGAGGATCCAAGAGACCCAGTACTTC
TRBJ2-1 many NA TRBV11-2 CASSTRRGGANNEQFF TGTGCCAGCAGCACAAGGAGGGGGGGGGCCAACAATGAGCAGTTCTTC
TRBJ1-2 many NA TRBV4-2 CASSPGSNYGYTF TGTGCCAGCAGCCCGGGCAGTAACTATGGCTACACCTTC
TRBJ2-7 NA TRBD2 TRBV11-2 CASSLVVAGGLNYYNEQYF TGTGCCAGCAGCTTAGTGGTCGCGGGGGGCCTAAATTATTACAATGAGCAGTACTTC
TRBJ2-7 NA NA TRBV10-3 CAISESHSAYEQYF TGTGCCATCAGTGAGTCGCACTCGGCATACGAGCAGTACTTC
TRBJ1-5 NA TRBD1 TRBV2 CASSEGTVNQPQHF TGTGCCAGCAGTGAGGGGACAGTGAATCAGCCCCAGCATTTT
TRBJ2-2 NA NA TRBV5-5 CASSLKGINTGELFF TGTGCCAGCAGCTTGAAGGGGATCAACACCGGGGAGCTGTTTTTT
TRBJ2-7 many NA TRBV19 CASSMGVTPGVREQYF TGTGCCAGTAGTATGGGGGTGACCCCGGGAGTGCGCGAGCAGTACTTC
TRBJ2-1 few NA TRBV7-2 CASSLEVQAYNEQFF TGTGCCAGCAGCTTAGAGGTTCAGGCTTACAATGAGCAGTTCTTC
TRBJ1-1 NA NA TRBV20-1 CSARVGLGNTEAFF TGCAGTGCTAGAGTTGGACTCGGGAACACTGAAGCTTTCTTT
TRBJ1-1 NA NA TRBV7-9 CASSSPGANTEAFF TGTGCCAGCAGCTCCCCAGGGGCGAACACTGAAGCTTTCTTT
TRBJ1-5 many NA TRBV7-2 CASSSDSKDQPQHF TGTGCCAGCAGCAGCGACAGTAAGGATCAGCCCCAGCATTTT
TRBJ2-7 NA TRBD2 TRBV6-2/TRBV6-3 CASSETSGSYEQYF TGTGCCAGCAGCGAGACTAGCGGGAGCTACGAGCAGTACTTC
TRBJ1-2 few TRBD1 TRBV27 CASTPSLYTGGNYGYTF TGTGCCAGCACCCCGAGTCTTTATACAGGGGGGAACTATGGCTACACCTTC
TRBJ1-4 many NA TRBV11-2 CATLESANEKLFF TGTGCCACTCTGGAATCGGCTAATGAAAAACTGTTTTTT
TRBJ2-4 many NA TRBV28 CASSPPGLAKNIQYF TGTGCCAGCAGTCCCCCCGGGCTAGCCAAAAACATTCAGTACTTC
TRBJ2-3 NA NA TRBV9 CASSSIVGLNTDTQYF TGTGCCAGCAGCTCGATTGTGGGACTGAACACAGATACGCAGTATTTT
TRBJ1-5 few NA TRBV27 CASSLWQPQHF TGTGCCAGCAGTTTGTGGCAGCCCCAGCATTTT
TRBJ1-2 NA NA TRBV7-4 CASSFIGAHGYTF TGTGCCAGCAGCTTTATTGGGGCGCACGGCTACACCTTC
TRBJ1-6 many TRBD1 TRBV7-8 CASSLAPGGSTYNSPLHF TGTGCCAGCAGCTTAGCTCCAGGGGGCTCTACCTATAATTCACCCCTCCACTTT
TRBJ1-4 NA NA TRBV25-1 CASSEIGPLTYEKLFF TGTGCCAGCAGTGAAATAGGCCCCCTGACATATGAAAAACTGTTTTTT
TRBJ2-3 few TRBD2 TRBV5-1 CASSLRGGAGTDTQYF TGCGCCAGCAGCTTGCGCGGGGGGGCCGGCACAGATACGCAGTATTTT
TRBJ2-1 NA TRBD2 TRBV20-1 CSARELAGGLYNEQFF TGCAGTGCTAGAGAACTAGCGGGAGGACTGTACAATGAGCAGTTCTTC
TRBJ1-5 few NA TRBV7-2 CASSSEGSGFNQPQHF TGTGCCAGCAGCTCCGAAGGATCCGGATTCAATCAGCCCCAGCATTTT
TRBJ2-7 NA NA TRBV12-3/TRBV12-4 CASSLDARREQYF TGTGCCAGCAGTTTAGACGCCCGCAGGGAGCAGTACTTC